These 2 T cell receptor beta chains were all obtained from the same sample, sequenced in a study of T cells after posttransplantation cyclophosphamide. Some clones are missing from TCRdb's copy, which holds only in-frame ones; the method was immunoSEQ multiplex PCR. The sample contains approximately 30,000 clones, 75% to 95% of which appear only once. Cells defined as naive were viable CD3+CD4+ or CD3+CD8+ and CCR7+CD45RA+CD45RO-CD95-CD27+CD28+. The specimen sequenced was naive CD4+ T cells sorted from PBMCs. The receptors come from a woman aged 55-69 years in good health, CMV-negative, and a related stem cell transplant donor.

The table lists this clone with a few counts. This chain uses TRBV2 with TRBJ1-2; 10 bases are shared with TRBD1. CDR3 length: 15 residues. V lost 5 bases, J lost 5 bases, and 8 bases stayed unmatched. Germline V lookup: CDR1 SNHLY, CDR2 FYNNEI. CDR3 DNA: TGTGCCAGCAGTTCGACAGGGGGCGCGAGTTATGGCTACACCTTC. Protein sequence: CASSSTGGASYGYTF.

The V and J genes are TRBV7-9 and TRBJ1-1; the D is unclear. Germline lookup yields CDR1 SEHNR and CDR2 FQNEAQ (reference sequence). The CDR3 is made up of 12 amino acids. Trimming removed 3 bases at V and 12 bases at J, with 14 bases between. CDR3 DNA: TGTGCCAGCAGCTTCGTGACAATGGAAACTTTCTTT. It yields the protein CASSFVTMETFF.